This T cell receptor beta chain stems from a study of T cell repertoires in cytomegalovirus infection. Study at large: It can be stated that public TCR beta signatures indicated CMV infection as well as a matching HLA type. Broader study findings: The response measured ex vivo was dominated by TCR beta clonotypes (HLA-C-restricted and CMV-specific).

Regarding this clonotype: The target antigen is unknown.

A single record per CDR3 protein comes from TCRdb applying MiXCR to the reads. The sample carries some 200,000 distinct CDR3 sequences, roughly 9.8% recorded once. In germline, CDR1 is DFQATT, CDR2 SNEGSKA (reference sequence). The CDR3 is made up of 14 amino acids. V lost 4 bases and J lost 5; bases outside the gene matches: 6. The chain uses TRBV20-1 and TRBJ1-5, with 9 positions matching TRBD1. The sample comprised PBMCs. This TCR came from a human donor in good health (CMV status not recorded). Some clones in this sample may be carry-over from other donors' samples. As DNA, the CDR3 is TGCAGTGCTAAGGGGGACAGGGTTTATCAGCCCCAGCATTTT. It specifies CSAKGDRVYQPQHF.